One and the same sample provided the 3 T cell receptor beta chains below, sequenced in a study of PD-1 blockade in mismatch repair-deficient tumors. Assay used: immunoSEQ multiplex PCR; TCRdb lists only in-frame clones, some missing. The repertoire holds under 75,000 clones, approximately 88% seen once, with about 15% in the top ten. The material sequenced was peripheral blood, taken 52 weeks after starting pembrolizumab. The receptors shown here come from an adult with mismatch repair-deficient cancer.

The chain combines TRBV5-8 with TRBJ2-4, with a possible D match to TRBD1 (6 bases). V shed 9 bases and J shed 9 bases, with 16 bases lying between them. The germline V gene has CDR1 SGHTS and CDR2 YDEGEE. The CDR3 consists of 12 residues. Here the CDR3 reads CANQGHSSIQYF. Written as DNA, the CDR3 is TGTGCCAACCAGGGACACTCGTCCATTCAGTACTTC.

CDR3 nucleotide sequence: TGTGCCAGCAGCGTCCACCACGGGACAGCTTACAATGAGCAGTTCTTC. It encodes CASSVHHGTAYNEQFF. This sequence joins TRBV7-8 and TRBJ2-1; TRBD1 matches at 7 bases. This CDR3 has 16 residues. V shed 5 bases, J shed 4 bases, and the junction held 11 bases outside the gene matches. Germline V gives CDR1 SGHVS, CDR2 FQNEAQ.

J is TRBJ2-7 and V is TRBV27; 10 nucleotides match TRBD1. Per the germline V gene, CDR1 is MNHEY and CDR2 is SMNVEV (reference sequence). The V segment lost 3 bases and the J segment 6 bases; nucleotides outside the gene matches: 11. The CDR3 is made up of 16 amino acids. CDR3 protein: CASSFITGTGDSEQYF. CDR3 in DNA: TGTGCCAGCAGTTTTATAACCGGGACAGGGGATTCCGAGCAGTACTTC.